This TCR beta chain was documented in a study of control samples from healthy donors and cancer patients. Repertoires were generated with immunoSEQ multiplex PCR, while TCRdb's copy carries only in-frame clones and drops some. The table has approximately 140,000 clones, around 94% seen once; the top ten hold around 13%. V dropped 0 bases and J dropped 7 bases, with 12 bases sitting between them. The CDR3 runs to 14 residues. Germline V gene data show CDR1 as LGHDT and CDR2 as YNNKEL (reference sequence). This receptor was identified in a man in his forties or fifties in good health. The material sequenced was blood. The chain links TRBV3-1 (or the pseudogene TRBV3-2) to TRBJ1-2, with D unresolved. DNA of the CDR3: TGTGCCAGCAGCCAAGATTACAAACTGACTGGCTACACCTTC. Encoded protein: CASSQDYKLTGYTF.